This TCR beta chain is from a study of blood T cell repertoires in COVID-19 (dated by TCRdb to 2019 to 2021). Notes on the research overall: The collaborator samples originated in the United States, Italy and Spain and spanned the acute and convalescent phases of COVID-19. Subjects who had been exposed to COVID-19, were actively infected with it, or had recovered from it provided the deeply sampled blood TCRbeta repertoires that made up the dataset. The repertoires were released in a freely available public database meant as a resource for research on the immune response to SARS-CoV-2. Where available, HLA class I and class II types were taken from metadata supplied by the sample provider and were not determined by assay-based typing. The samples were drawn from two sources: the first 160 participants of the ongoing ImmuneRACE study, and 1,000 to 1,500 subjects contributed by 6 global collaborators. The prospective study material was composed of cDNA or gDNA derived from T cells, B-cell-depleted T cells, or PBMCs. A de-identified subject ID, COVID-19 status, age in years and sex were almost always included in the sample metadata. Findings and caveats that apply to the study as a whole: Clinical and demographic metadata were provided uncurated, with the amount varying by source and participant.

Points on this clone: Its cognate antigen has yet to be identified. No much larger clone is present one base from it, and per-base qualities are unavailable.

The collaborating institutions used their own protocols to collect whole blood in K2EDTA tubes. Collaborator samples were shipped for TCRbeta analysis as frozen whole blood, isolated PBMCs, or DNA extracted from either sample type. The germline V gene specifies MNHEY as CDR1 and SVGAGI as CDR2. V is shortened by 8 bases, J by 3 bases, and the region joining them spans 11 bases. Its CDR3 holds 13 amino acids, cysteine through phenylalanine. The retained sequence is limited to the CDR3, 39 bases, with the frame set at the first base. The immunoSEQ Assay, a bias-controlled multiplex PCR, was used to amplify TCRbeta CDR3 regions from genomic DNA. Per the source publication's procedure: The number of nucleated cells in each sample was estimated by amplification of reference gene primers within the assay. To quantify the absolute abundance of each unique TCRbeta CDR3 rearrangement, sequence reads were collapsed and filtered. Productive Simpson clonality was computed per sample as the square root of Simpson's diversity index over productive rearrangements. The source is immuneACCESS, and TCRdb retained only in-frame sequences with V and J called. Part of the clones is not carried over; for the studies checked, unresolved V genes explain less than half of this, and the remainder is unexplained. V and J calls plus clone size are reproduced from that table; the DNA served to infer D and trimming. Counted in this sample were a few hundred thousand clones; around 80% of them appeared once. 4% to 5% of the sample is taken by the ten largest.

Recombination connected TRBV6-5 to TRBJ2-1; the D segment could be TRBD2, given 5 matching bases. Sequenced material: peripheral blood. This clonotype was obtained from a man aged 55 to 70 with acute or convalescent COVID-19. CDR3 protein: CASYAGGYNEQFF. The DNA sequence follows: TGTGCCAGCTACGCAGGAGGCTACAATGAGCAGTTCTTC.